Many counts were recorded for the clone carrying this TCR beta chain. Its antigen is unknown. This sample was taken from a study of blood T cells in healthy people across ages. Between the trimmed V and J ends, which lost 2 bases and 3 bases, there was a span of 14 bases. The germline V gene encodes CDR1 MNHEY and CDR2 SMNVEV (reference sequence). This CDR3 is built from 16 residues. PCR was performed a second time for about 6 to 12 cycles using a sample-barcoded 5' primer and a J-beta primer mix. Sequencing recovered at least 2.5 million CDR3-containing paired-end reads from each sample. TCRdb used MiXCR to reprocess the 5' RACE reads, holding one entry per CDR3 protein. Of under 850,000 distinct CDR3 sequences listed, under 40% are singletons. Study outcomes and limitations: A strong correlation between TCR beta diversity and naive T cell percentage was seen. It was the long-lived donors that had more naive CD4+ cells and higher diversity than aged donors. Without sorted subsets, naive and antigen-experienced compartments could not be conclusively compared.

This TCR derives from a man in his late teens or twenties in good health. The chain couples TRBV27 to TRBJ2-1; D assignment may be TRBD1 or TRBD2 (5 bases each). The sequencing input was blood. As DNA, the CDR3 is TGTGCCAGCAGTTTAATTGGGACGGAGAACTACAATGAGCAGTTCTTC. Protein sequence: CASSLIGTENYNEQFF.